Listed below are T cell receptor beta chains from one sample, sequenced in a study of blood T cell repertoires in COVID-19. Here immunoSEQ multiplex PCR was the method, and the copy in TCRdb shows in-frame clones only, minus some. The repertoire has 110,000 or so clones, 85% of them found once; the top ten carry about 12%. Sample: peripheral blood. The receptors derive from a human donor in a cohort sampled during active COVID-19. CDR3s include the opening cysteine and the closing phenylalanine or tryptophan. The order of the fields is V gene, D gene, J gene, clone size, CDR3 DNA, CDR3 protein. D genes are given only for firm matches. Clone size is shown for a subset of rows, as once, few, many or a class of expanded clone.

v_gene: TRBV7-2
d_gene: TRBD2
j_gene: TRBJ2-1
abundance: .
CDR3nt: TGTGCCAGCAGCTTACGCCGACTAGCGGGGAGCTCCTACAATGAGCAGTTCTTC
CDR3aa: CASSLRRLAGSSYNEQFF

v_gene: TRBV5-1
d_gene: TRBD1
j_gene: TRBJ1-5
abundance: .
CDR3nt: TGCGCCAGCAGCGAAGGACAGGGTGGTAGTCAGCCCCAGCATTTT
CDR3aa: CASSEGQGGSQPQHF

v_gene: TRBV7-2
d_gene: .
j_gene: TRBJ1-6
abundance: .
CDR3nt: TGTGCCAGCAGCTTAGCTGAACAGGGACGATCACCCCTCCACTTT
CDR3aa: CASSLAEQGRSPLHF

v_gene: TRBV6-1
d_gene: TRBD2
j_gene: TRBJ2-3
abundance: .
CDR3nt: TGTGCCAGCAGTGAAATTAGCGGGAAGGGCACAGATACGCAGTATTTT
CDR3aa: CASSEISGKGTDTQYF

v_gene: TRBV30
d_gene: .
j_gene: TRBJ2-1
abundance: .
CDR3nt: TGTGCCTGGAGTGCCAACCTATACAATGAGCAGTTCTTC
CDR3aa: CAWSANLYNEQFF

v_gene: TRBV19
d_gene: .
j_gene: TRBJ1-1
abundance: .
CDR3nt: TGTGCCAGGAGAGTCTGGCAGGGCTTTGACACTGAAGCTTTCTTT
CDR3aa: CARRVWQGFDTEAFF

v_gene: TRBV7-9
d_gene: TRBD2
j_gene: TRBJ2-2
abundance: once
CDR3nt: TGTGCCAGCAGCTTGCCGGGGGGGCAAGCAATTGGGGAGCTGTTTTTT
CDR3aa: CASSLPGGQAIGELFF

v_gene: TRBV30
d_gene: .
j_gene: TRBJ1-1
abundance: .
CDR3nt: TGTGCCTGGAGTGAGGCGGCAGGGGTAAACACTGAAGCTTTCTTT
CDR3aa: CAWSEAAGVNTEAFF

v_gene: TRBV2
d_gene: TRBD1
j_gene: TRBJ2-7
abundance: .
CDR3nt: TGTGCCAGCAGTAAAGACAGGGGTGCTGGCGAGCAGTACTTC
CDR3aa: CASSKDRGAGEQYF

v_gene: TRBV4-3
d_gene: TRBD1
j_gene: TRBJ1-3
abundance: .
CDR3nt: TGCGCCAGCAGCCAAGAGGGACAGGGTTCGAGCTCTGGAAACACCATATATTTT
CDR3aa: CASSQEGQGSSSGNTIYF

v_gene: TRBV4-3
d_gene: TRBD1
j_gene: TRBJ2-2
abundance: .
CDR3nt: TGCGCCAGCAGCCAAGTGGGGACAGTAAACACCGGGGAGCTGTTTTTT
CDR3aa: CASSQVGTVNTGELFF

v_gene: TRBV19
d_gene: .
j_gene: TRBJ1-4
abundance: .
CDR3nt: TGTGCCAGTAGTATTGGGGCAGTTGAAAAACTGTTTTTT
CDR3aa: CASSIGAVEKLFF

v_gene: TRBV9
d_gene: TRBD2
j_gene: TRBJ2-1
abundance: .
CDR3nt: TGTGCCAGCAGCATCAGACCCGGACTAGCGGGGGGGAACAATGAGCAGTTCTTC
CDR3aa: CASSIRPGLAGGNNEQFF

v_gene: TRBV13
d_gene: TRBD2
j_gene: TRBJ2-1
abundance: .
CDR3nt: TGTGCCAGCAGCTTTCGACTAGCGGGGGACGAGCAGTTCTTC
CDR3aa: CASSFRLAGDEQFF

v_gene: TRBV14
d_gene: TRBD2
j_gene: TRBJ2-1
abundance: once
CDR3nt: TGTGCCAGCAGCTTTACTAGCGGGGGGGTCAATGAGCAGTTCTTC
CDR3aa: CASSFTSGGVNEQFF

v_gene: TRBV5-4
d_gene: TRBD1
j_gene: TRBJ1-2
abundance: .
CDR3nt: TGTGCCAGCAGCACGGGACAGGGTCACTATGGCTACACCTTC
CDR3aa: CASSTGQGHYGYTF

v_gene: TRBV6-2/TRBV6-3
d_gene: .
j_gene: TRBJ1-1
abundance: .
CDR3nt: TGTGCCAGCAGTTCCCGATTCCGCCGGGGGAAGATGAACACTGAAGCTTTCTTT
CDR3aa: CASSSRFRRGKMNTEAFF

v_gene: TRBV5-6
d_gene: TRBD1
j_gene: TRBJ2-3
abundance: .
CDR3nt: TGTGCCAGCACCCTGACAGGGACAGCCCCAGATACGCAGTATTTT
CDR3aa: CASTLTGTAPDTQYF

v_gene: TRBV2
d_gene: .
j_gene: TRBJ2-5
abundance: once
CDR3nt: TGTGCCAGCATTCTGAGCCCATTGGAGACCCAGTACTTC
CDR3aa: CASILSPLETQYF

v_gene: TRBV9
d_gene: .
j_gene: TRBJ1-1
abundance: .
CDR3nt: TGTGCCAGCAGCGTAGTATCAGGGAAGGGGAACACTGAAGCTTTCTTT
CDR3aa: CASSVVSGKGNTEAFF

v_gene: TRBV3-1/TRBV3-2
d_gene: TRBD1
j_gene: TRBJ2-7
abundance: .
CDR3nt: TGTGCCAGCAGCCATCGGGACAGGGGCCACGAGCAGTACTTC
CDR3aa: CASSHRDRGHEQYF

v_gene: TRBV6-5
d_gene: .
j_gene: TRBJ1-5
abundance: once
CDR3nt: TGTGCCAGCAAAGGGGTAGGGGATCAGCCCCAGCATTTT
CDR3aa: CASKGVGDQPQHF

v_gene: TRBV19
d_gene: TRBD2
j_gene: TRBJ2-3
abundance: .
CDR3nt: TGTGCCAGTAGCCGGGGGGGAGATGGGAATACGCAGTATTTT
CDR3aa: CASSRGGDGNTQYF

v_gene: TRBV7-2
d_gene: .
j_gene: TRBJ2-7
abundance: .
CDR3nt: TGTGCCAGCAGCTCACCACCCTACTACGAGCAGTACTTC
CDR3aa: CASSSPPYYEQYF

v_gene: TRBV6-5
d_gene: .
j_gene: TRBJ1-3
abundance: few
CDR3nt: TGTGCCAGCAGGGTGACACCTCACTCTGGAAACACCATATATTTT
CDR3aa: CASRVTPHSGNTIYF

v_gene: TRBV7-2
d_gene: TRBD1
j_gene: TRBJ1-1
abundance: .
CDR3nt: TGTGCCAGCAGTCGACAGGGCGTGGGGACTGAAGCTTTCTTT
CDR3aa: CASSRQGVGTEAFF

v_gene: TRBV5-8
d_gene: .
j_gene: TRBJ1-2
abundance: few
CDR3nt: TGTGCCAGCAGCGTACCGAGGGCCCTTAACTATGGCTACACCTTC
CDR3aa: CASSVPRALNYGYTF

v_gene: TRBV11-2
d_gene: .
j_gene: TRBJ1-3
abundance: .
CDR3nt: TGTGCCAGCAGCTTACCCGCTGGAAACACCATATATTTT
CDR3aa: CASSLPAGNTIYF

v_gene: TRBV9
d_gene: TRBD1
j_gene: TRBJ2-7
abundance: .
CDR3nt: TGTGCCAGCAGCGTAGTAAGTCCGGGACAGGGTTCCCCCTCCTACGAGCAGTACTTC
CDR3aa: CASSVVSPGQGSPSYEQYF

v_gene: TRBV24-1
d_gene: TRBD1
j_gene: TRBJ2-5
abundance: .
CDR3nt: TGTGCCACCAGTGAATTGAGGACAGGCGGTGAGACCCAGTACTTC
CDR3aa: CATSELRTGGETQYF

v_gene: TRBV24-1
d_gene: .
j_gene: TRBJ1-1
abundance: .
CDR3nt: TGTGCCACCAGTGAAGCCACAGGGATTGAAGCTTTCTTT
CDR3aa: CATSEATGIEAFF

v_gene: TRBV20-1
d_gene: .
j_gene: TRBJ2-1
abundance: .
CDR3nt: TGCAGTGCTAGAAGGGGCATTGAGCAGTTCTTC
CDR3aa: CSARRGIEQFF

v_gene: TRBV11-3
d_gene: .
j_gene: TRBJ2-1
abundance: .
CDR3nt: TGTGCCAGCAGCCGCGACAGTTTCAATGAGCAGTTCTTC
CDR3aa: CASSRDSFNEQFF

v_gene: TRBV25-1
d_gene: .
j_gene: TRBJ2-1
abundance: .
CDR3nt: TGTGCCAGCAGTATTCTCTATGAGCAGTTCTTC
CDR3aa: CASSILYEQFF

v_gene: TRBV7-2
d_gene: TRBD1
j_gene: TRBJ2-2
abundance: once
CDR3nt: TGTGCCAGCAGCTTAGTGGACAGGGACACCGGGGAGCTGTTTTTT
CDR3aa: CASSLVDRDTGELFF

v_gene: TRBV7-9
d_gene: .
j_gene: TRBJ2-1
abundance: .
CDR3nt: TGTGCCAGCAGCTCCCCCCCCGGGACTCCCTCCTACAATGAGCAGTTCTTC
CDR3aa: CASSSPPGTPSYNEQFF